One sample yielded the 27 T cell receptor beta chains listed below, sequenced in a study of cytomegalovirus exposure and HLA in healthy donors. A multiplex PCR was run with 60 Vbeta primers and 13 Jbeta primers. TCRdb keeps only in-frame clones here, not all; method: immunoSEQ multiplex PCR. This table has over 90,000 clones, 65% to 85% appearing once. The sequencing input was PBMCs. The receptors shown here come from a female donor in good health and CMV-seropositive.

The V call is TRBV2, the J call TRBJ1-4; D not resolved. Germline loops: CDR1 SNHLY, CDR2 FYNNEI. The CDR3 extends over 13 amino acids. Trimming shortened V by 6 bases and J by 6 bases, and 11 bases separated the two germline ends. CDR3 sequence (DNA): TGTGCCAGCAGGTACACGGGAGATGAAAAACTGTTTTTT. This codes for CASRYTGDEKLFF.

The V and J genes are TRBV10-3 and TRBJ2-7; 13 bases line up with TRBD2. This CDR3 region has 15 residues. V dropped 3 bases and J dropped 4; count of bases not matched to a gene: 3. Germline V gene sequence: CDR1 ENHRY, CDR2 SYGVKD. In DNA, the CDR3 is TGTGCCATCAGTGACGGACTAGCGGGAGTTTACGAGCAGTACTTC. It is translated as CAISDGLAGVYEQYF.

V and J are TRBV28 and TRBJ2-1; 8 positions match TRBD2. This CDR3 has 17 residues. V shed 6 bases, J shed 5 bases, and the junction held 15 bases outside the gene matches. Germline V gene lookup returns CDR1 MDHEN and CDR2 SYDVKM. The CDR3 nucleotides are TGTGCCAGCAGCCCACCCGCTCCGGGACTAGGGGACAATGAGCAGTTCTTC. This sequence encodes CASSPPAPGLGDNEQFF.

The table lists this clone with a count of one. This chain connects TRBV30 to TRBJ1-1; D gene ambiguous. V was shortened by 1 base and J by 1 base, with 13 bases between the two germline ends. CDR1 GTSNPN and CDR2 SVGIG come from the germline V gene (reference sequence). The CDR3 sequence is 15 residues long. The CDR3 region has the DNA TGTGCCTGGAGTGCGGACTCCCTAACGAACACTGAAGCTTTCTTT. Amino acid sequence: CAWSADSLTNTEAFF.

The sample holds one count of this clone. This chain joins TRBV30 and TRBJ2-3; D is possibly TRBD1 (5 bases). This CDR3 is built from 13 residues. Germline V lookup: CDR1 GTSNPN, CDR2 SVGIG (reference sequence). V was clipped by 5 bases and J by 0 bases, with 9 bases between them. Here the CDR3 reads CAWVQGSTDTQYF. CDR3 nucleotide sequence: TGTGCCTGGGTCCAGGGTAGCACAGATACGCAGTATTTT.

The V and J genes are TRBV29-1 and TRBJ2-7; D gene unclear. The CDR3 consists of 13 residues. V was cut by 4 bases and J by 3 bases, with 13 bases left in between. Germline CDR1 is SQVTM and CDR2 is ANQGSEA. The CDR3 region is CSVVERSFYEQYF. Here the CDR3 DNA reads TGCAGCGTTGTAGAGCGATCGTTCTACGAGCAGTACTTC.

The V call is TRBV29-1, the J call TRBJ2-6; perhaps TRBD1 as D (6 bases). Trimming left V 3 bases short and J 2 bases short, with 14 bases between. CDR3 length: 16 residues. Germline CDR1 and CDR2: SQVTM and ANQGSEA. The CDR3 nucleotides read TGCAGCGTTGAGCAGGGGCGAGCGGCTGGGGCCAACGTCCTGACTTTC. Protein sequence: CSVEQGRAAGANVLTF.

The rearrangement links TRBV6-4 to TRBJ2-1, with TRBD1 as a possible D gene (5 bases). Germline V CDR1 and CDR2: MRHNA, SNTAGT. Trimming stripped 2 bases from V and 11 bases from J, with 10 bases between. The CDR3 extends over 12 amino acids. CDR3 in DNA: TGTGCCAGCAGTGACCAGGGCCACAAGCAGTTCTTC. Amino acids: CASSDQGHKQFF.

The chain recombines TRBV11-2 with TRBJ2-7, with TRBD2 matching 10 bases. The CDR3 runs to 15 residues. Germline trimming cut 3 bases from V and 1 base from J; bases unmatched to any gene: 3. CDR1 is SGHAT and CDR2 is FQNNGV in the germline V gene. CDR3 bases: TGTGCCAGCAGCTTCGGACTAGCGGAATCCTACGAGCAGTACTTC. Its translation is CASSFGLAESYEQYF.

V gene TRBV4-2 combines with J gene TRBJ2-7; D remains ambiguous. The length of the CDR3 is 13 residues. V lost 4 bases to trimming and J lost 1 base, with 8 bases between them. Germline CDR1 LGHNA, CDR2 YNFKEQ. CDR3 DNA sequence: TGTGCCAGCAGCCCTCCCAGATCCTACGAGCAGTACTTC. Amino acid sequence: CASSPPRSYEQYF.

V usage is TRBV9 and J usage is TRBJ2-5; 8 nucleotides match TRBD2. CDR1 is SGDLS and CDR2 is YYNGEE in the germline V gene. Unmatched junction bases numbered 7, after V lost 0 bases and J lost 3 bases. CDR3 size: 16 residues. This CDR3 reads CASSVGRGGPEETQYF. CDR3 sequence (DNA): TGTGCCAGCAGCGTAGGACGGGGGGGGCCCGAAGAGACCCAGTACTTC.

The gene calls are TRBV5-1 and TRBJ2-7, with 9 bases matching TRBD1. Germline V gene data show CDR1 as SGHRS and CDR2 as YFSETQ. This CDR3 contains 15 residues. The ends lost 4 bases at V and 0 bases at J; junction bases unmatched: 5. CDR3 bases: TGCGCCAGCAGCCCGAGGGGACAGGGCTCCTACGAGCAGTACTTC. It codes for CASSPRGQGSYEQYF. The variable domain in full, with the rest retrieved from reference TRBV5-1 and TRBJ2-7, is KAGVTQTPRYLIKTRGQQVTLSCSPISGHRSVSWYQQTPGQGLQFLFEYFSETQRNKGNFPGRFSGRQFSNSRSEMNVSTLELGDSALYLCASSPRGQGSYEQYFGPGTRLTVT.

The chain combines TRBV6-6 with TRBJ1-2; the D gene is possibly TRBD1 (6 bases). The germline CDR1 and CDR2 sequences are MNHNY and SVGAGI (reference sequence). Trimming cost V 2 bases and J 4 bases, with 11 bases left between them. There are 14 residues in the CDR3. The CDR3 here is CASSYTGGFYGYTF. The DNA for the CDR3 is TGTGCCAGCAGTTACACGGGGGGCTTCTATGGCTACACCTTC.

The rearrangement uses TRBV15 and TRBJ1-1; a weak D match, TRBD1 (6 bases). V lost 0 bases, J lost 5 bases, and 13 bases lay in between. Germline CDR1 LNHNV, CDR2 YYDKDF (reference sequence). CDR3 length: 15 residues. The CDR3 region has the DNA TGTGCCACCAGCAGAGAGACAGGCCCTAGGACTGAAGCTTTCTTT. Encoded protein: CATSRETGPRTEAFF.

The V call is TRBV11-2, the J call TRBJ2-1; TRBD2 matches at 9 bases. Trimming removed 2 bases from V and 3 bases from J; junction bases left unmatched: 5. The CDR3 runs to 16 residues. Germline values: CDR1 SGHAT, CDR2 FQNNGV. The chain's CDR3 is CASSLRRGGLYNEQFF. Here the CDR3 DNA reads TGTGCCAGCAGCTTAAGGCGGGGGGGCCTCTACAATGAGCAGTTCTTC.

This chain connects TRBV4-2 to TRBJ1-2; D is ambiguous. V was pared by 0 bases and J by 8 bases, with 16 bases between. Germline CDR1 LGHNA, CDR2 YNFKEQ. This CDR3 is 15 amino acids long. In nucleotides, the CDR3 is TGTGCCAGCAGCCAAGAGAGGGAGGGATTAGGCGGCTACACCTTC. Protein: CASSQEREGLGGYTF.

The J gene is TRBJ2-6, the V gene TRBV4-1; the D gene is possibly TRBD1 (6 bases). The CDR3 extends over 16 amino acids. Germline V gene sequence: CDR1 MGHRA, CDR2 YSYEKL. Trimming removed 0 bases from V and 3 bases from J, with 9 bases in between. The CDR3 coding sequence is TGCGCCAGCAGCCAAGAGCAGGGGTATGGGGCCAACGTCCTGACTTTC. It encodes CASSQEQGYGANVLTF.

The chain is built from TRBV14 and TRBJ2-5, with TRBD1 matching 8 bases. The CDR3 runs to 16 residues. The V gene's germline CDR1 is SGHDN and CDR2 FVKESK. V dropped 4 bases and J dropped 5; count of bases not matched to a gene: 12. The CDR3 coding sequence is TGTGCCAGCAGCCTCCGGACAGGGATGGGGCGTGAGACCCAGTACTTC. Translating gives CASSLRTGMGRETQYF.

The CDR3 coding sequence is TGTGCCAGCAGTTTGTCGGGACAGATTTATGGCTACACCTTC. Its protein is CASSLSGQIYGYTF. The chain recombines TRBV28 with TRBJ1-2, with 7 bases identical to TRBD1. CDR3 length: 14 residues. Per germline, CDR1 MDHEN and CDR2 SYDVKM. V shed 3 bases, J shed 5 bases, and the junction held 6 bases outside the gene matches.

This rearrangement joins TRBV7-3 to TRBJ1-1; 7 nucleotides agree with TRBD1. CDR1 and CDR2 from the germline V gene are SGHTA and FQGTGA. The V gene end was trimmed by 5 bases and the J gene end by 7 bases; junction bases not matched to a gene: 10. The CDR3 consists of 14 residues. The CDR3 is CASSPGGGMGEAFF. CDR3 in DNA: TGTGCCAGCAGCCCTGGAGGGGGCATGGGTGAAGCTTTCTTT. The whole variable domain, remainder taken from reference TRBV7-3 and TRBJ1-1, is GAGVSQTPSNKVTEKGKYVELRCDPISGHTALYWYRQSLGQGPEFLIYFQGTGAADDSGLPNDRFFAVRPEGSVSTLKIQRTERGDSAVYLCASSPGGGMGEAFFGQGTRLTVV.

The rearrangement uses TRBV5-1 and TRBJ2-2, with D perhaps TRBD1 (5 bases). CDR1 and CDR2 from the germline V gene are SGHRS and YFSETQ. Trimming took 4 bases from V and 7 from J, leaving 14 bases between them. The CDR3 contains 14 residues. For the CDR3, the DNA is TGCGCCAGCAGCCAGACAGACCTACTCGGGGAGCTGTTTTTT. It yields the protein CASSQTDLLGELFF.

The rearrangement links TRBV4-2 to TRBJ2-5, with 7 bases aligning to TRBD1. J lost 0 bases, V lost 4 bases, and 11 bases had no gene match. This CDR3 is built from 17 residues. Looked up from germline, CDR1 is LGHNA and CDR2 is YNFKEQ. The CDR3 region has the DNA TGTGCCAGCAGCCCGGTAAACAGGGGAATTAACCAAGAGACCCAGTACTTC. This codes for CASSPVNRGINQETQYF.

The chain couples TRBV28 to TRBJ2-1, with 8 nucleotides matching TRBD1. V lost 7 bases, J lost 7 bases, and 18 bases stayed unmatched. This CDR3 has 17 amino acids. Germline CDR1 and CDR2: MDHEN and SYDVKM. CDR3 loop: CASNKRSGQAPRNEQFF. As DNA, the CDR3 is TGTGCCAGCAATAAGCGCTCGGGACAGGCCCCGCGAAATGAGCAGTTCTTC.

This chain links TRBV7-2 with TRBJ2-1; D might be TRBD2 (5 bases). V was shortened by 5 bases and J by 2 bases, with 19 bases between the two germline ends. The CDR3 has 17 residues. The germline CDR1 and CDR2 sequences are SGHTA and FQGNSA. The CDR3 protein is CASSAMGGRIPYNEQFF. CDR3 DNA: TGTGCCAGCAGCGCCATGGGCGGGCGAATCCCCTACAATGAGCAGTTCTTC.

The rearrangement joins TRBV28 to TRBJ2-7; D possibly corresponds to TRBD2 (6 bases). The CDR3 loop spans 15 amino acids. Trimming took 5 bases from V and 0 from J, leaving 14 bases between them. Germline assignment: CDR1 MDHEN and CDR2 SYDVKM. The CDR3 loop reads CASSRSGTLSYEQYF. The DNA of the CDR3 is TGTGCCAGCAGTCGATCCGGGACTCTCTCCTACGAGCAGTACTTC.

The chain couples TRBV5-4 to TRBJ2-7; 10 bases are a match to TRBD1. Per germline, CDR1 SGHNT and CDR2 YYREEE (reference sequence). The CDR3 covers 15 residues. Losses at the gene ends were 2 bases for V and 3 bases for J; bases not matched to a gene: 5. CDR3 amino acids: CASSLGGQGNYEQYF. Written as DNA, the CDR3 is TGTGCCAGCAGCTTAGGGGGACAGGGGAACTACGAGCAGTACTTC.

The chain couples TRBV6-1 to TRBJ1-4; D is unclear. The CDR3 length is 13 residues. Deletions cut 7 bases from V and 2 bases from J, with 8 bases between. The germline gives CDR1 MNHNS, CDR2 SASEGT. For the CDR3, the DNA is TGTGCCAGCATGGGGAGTACTAATGAAAAACTGTTTTTT. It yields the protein CASMGSTNEKLFF.